What follows are 19 T cell receptor beta chains derived from one specimen sequenced in a study of T-cell memory formation after mild COVID-19. TCRdb re-derived calls from the 5' RACE reads in MiXCR, one entry per CDR3 protein. The table includes roughly 150,000 distinct CDR3 sequences, about 14% detected once. The sample comprised PBMCs or a T cell subset sorted from them (not recorded which). These receptors all stem from an adult woman who had mild COVID-19 (a few samples of this study predate the infection). Cell type and time point are not known.

This clonotype has more than one count but fewer than ten. CDR3 amino acids: CAWSNGRGYEQYF. CDR3 in DNA: TGTGCCTGGAGTAATGGCAGGGGCTACGAGCAGTACTTC. The chain recombines TRBV30 with TRBJ2-7, with D tentatively TRBD1 (6 bases). The CDR3 loop spans 13 amino acids. Germline V gives CDR1 GTSNPN, CDR2 SVGIG (reference sequence). Trimming cost V 2 bases and J 3 bases, with 11 bases left between them.

This clonotype was seen a few times. The chain recombines TRBV24-1 with TRBJ2-2, with 8 bases fitting TRBD1. Trimming cost V 3 bases and J 7 bases; bases outside gene matches: 12. The CDR3 totals 17 residues. The germline V gene encodes CDR1 KGHDR and CDR2 SFDVKD. CDR3 sequence reads: CATSDSGRTGILGELFF. Here the CDR3 DNA reads TGTGCCACCAGTGATAGTGGGCGGACAGGGATACTCGGGGAGCTGTTTTTT.

DNA of the CDR3: TGTGCCAGCAGTGAGGCAGGGGCGGATTCACCCCTCCACTTT. Translating gives CASSEAGADSPLHF. J is TRBJ1-6 and V is TRBV2, with D possibly being TRBD1 (6 bases). Trimming removed 3 bases from V and 8 bases from J, with 11 bases in between. There are 14 residues in the CDR3. Per germline, CDR1 SNHLY and CDR2 FYNNEI.

This clonotype was counted a few times. The chain carries TRBV11-3 and TRBJ2-5; 12 bases map to TRBD1. CDR1 SGHNT and CDR2 YENEEA come from the germline V gene. The CDR3 spans 18 residues. Losses at the gene ends were 1 base for V and 5 bases for J; bases not matched to a gene: 11. The DNA for the CDR3 is TGTGCCAGCAGCTTAGGCGACCGGGACAGGGGGCGCAGGGAGACCCAGTACTTC. Its translation: CASSLGDRDRGRRETQYF.

This chain links TRBV14 with TRBJ2-7; D could derive from TRBD1 or TRBD2 (6 bases each). Per the germline V gene, CDR1 is SGHDN and CDR2 is FVKESK. CDR3 length: 16 residues. Trimming left V 4 bases short and J 2 bases short, with 18 bases between. The CDR3 spells CASSPEGGISPYEQYF. CDR3 coding DNA: TGTGCCAGCAGCCCAGAAGGGGGGATCTCGCCCTACGAGCAGTACTTC.

This chain uses TRBV12-3 or TRBV12-4 with TRBJ1-5, with unresolved D. This CDR3 spans 13 amino acids. Trimming shortened V by 5 bases and J by 1 base, and 6 bases separated the two germline ends. In DNA form, the CDR3 reads TGTGCCAGCAGTGAACGAAGCAATCAGCCCCAGCATTTT. It is translated as CASSERSNQPQHF.

The gene calls are TRBV7-2 and TRBJ1-1; TRBD1 agrees at 11 bases. Per the germline V gene, CDR1 is SGHTA and CDR2 is FQGNSA. The CDR3 consists of 16 residues. J was trimmed by 4 bases and V by 3 bases; bases with no gene match: 7. CDR3 in amino acids: CASSFGSGTGGTEAFF. The CDR3, as DNA: TGTGCCAGCAGCTTCGGATCCGGGACAGGGGGCACTGAAGCTTTCTTT.

The J gene is TRBJ2-3, the V gene TRBV6-1; no clear D. This CDR3 region has 13 residues. Germline V gene lookup returns CDR1 MNHNS and CDR2 SASEGT. Trimming cost V 8 bases and J 5 bases, with 14 bases left between them. This chain's CDR3 is CASRPKAGDTQYF. The CDR3 coding sequence is TGTGCCAGCCGTCCCAAGGCTGGAGATACGCAGTATTTT.

A few counts support this clonotype. The V call is TRBV5-1, the J call TRBJ1-4; D possibly corresponds to TRBD1 (6 bases). From germline, CDR1 is SGHRS and CDR2 YFSETQ. With 2 bases removed from V and 10 bases from J, the gap between germline ends came to 21 bases. The length of the CDR3 is 16 residues. The CDR3 coding sequence is TGCGCCAGCAGCTTCGGTTCCCAGGGGAGTTGGAGAAAACTGTTTTTT. Translation: CASSFGSQGSWRKLFF.

There are a few counts of this clonotype. The genes are TRBV2 and TRBJ1-3; TRBD1 matches at 8 bases. Looked up from germline, CDR1 is SNHLY and CDR2 is FYNNEI. V was clipped by 2 bases and J by 4 bases; unmatched bases: 4. The CDR3 covers 15 residues. In DNA, the CDR3 is TGTGCCAGCAGTGAAAGAGGGACAGGAGGAAACACCATATATTTT. Protein product: CASSERGTGGNTIYF.

This clonotype has a handful of counts. The chain recombines TRBV9 with TRBJ2-3; 7 nucleotides match TRBD2. V shed 3 bases and J 2 bases; nucleotides not matched to a gene: 18. Germline-derived CDR1 and CDR2 are SGDLS and YYNGEE. This CDR3 is 19 amino acids long. Here the CDR3 reads CASSAPIDPSGGLTDTQYF. CDR3 nucleotide sequence: TGTGCCAGCAGCGCCCCGATCGACCCTAGCGGAGGACTCACAGATACGCAGTATTTT.

V usage is TRBV2 and J usage is TRBJ1-2, with D possibly TRBD1 on 5 matching bases. The CDR3 contains 13 residues. CDR1 and CDR2 (germline): SNHLY, FYNNEI. V was shortened by 6 bases and J by 4 bases, with 12 bases between the two germline ends. The CDR3 DNA sequence: TGTGCCAGCAGGAGGGGAGAGACCTATGGCTACACCTTC. As protein: CASRRGETYGYTF.

The gene calls are TRBV19 and TRBJ1-1, with 7 bases identical to TRBD1. Germline CDR1 is LNHDA and CDR2 is SQIVND (reference sequence). Trimming at V came to 5 bases and at J to 4 bases, leaving 7 bases not matched to a gene. The CDR3 loop spans 14 amino acids. The DNA for the CDR3 is TGTGCCAGTAGTGGAGGGGGCTACGGCACTGAAGCTTTCTTT. Protein product: CASSGGGYGTEAFF.

This sequence joins TRBV10-3 and TRBJ2-6, with D perhaps assigned TRBD1 or TRBD2 (5 bases each). Germline CDR1 and CDR2: ENHRY and SYGVKD. Between the trimmed V and J ends, which lost 2 bases and 0 bases, there was a span of 5 bases. The CDR3 loop spans 15 amino acids. The CDR3 sequence: CAISEGGSGANVLTF. CDR3 nucleotides: TGTGCCATCAGTGAGGGGGGCTCTGGGGCCAACGTCCTGACTTTC.

The chain combines TRBV7-2 with TRBJ2-7; D not certain. This CDR3 region has 18 residues. Germline CDR1 SGHTA, CDR2 FQGNSA. The V gene lost 2 bases and the J gene lost 4 bases, with 24 bases spanning the gap. The CDR3 spells CASSLKSQSIWLEYEQYF. The CDR3 DNA reads as TGTGCCAGCAGCTTAAAGTCGCAGTCGATCTGGTTAGAGTACGAGCAGTACTTC.

This clonotype was detected a few times. The V gene is TRBV29-1, the J gene TRBJ1-2; perhaps TRBD1 as D (6 bases). CDR3 size: 14 residues. CDR1 is SQVTM and CDR2 is ANQGSEA in the germline V gene. The germline V and J ends were trimmed by 4 bases and 2 bases, with 14 bases remaining between them. The CDR3: CSVVVTGTNYGYTF. The CDR3 nucleotides are TGCAGCGTTGTAGTCACAGGGACCAACTATGGCTACACCTTC.

This clonotype was counted at least ten times. V is TRBV7-2 and J is TRBJ2-7; 14 bases match TRBD2. V lost 5 bases to trimming and J lost 4 bases; unmatched junction nucleotides: 7. CDR1 and CDR2 (germline): SGHTA, FQGNSA. This CDR3 has 16 residues. CDR3 loop: CASSHETSGRDYEQYF. The DNA for the CDR3 is TGTGCCAGCAGCCACGAGACTAGCGGGAGGGATTACGAGCAGTACTTC.

This clonotype was picked up a small number of times. The rearrangement joins TRBV18 to TRBJ2-1; TRBD2 might be the D (6 bases). The length of the CDR3 is 16 residues. CDR1 is KGHSH, CDR2 LQKENI, per germline. V was shortened by 4 bases and J by 4 bases, with 17 bases between the two germline ends. DNA for the CDR3: TGTGCCAGCTCACTCCTCGTGCGCGGGGTATACAATGAGCAGTTCTTC. Its translation is CASSLLVRGVYNEQFF.

The CDR3 DNA sequence: TGTGCCAGCAGTACCGACAGGATTAGCAATCAGCCCCAGCATTTT. Translating it yields CASSTDRISNQPQHF. The chain recombines TRBV2 with TRBJ1-5; D is possibly TRBD1 (6 bases). The V end lost 5 bases, the J end lost 0 bases, and 11 bases lay between the germline ends. The CDR3 is 15 residues long. The germline V gene has CDR1 SNHLY and CDR2 FYNNEI. The whole variable domain, remainder taken from reference TRBV2 and TRBJ1-5, is EPEVTQTPSHQVTQMGQEVILRCVPISNHLYFYWYRQILGQKVEFLVSFYNNEISEKSEIFDDQFSVERPDGSNFTLKIRSTKLEDSAMYFCASSTDRISNQPQHFGDGTRLSIL.